The rows below give T cell receptor beta chains drawn from one sample of a study of T cells after yellow fever vaccination. MiXCR, applied by TCRdb to the 5' RACE reads, yields one record per CDR3 protein. The sample carries under 250,000 distinct CDR3 sequences, under 3.5% recorded once. The starting material was CD4+ T cells sorted from PBMCs, obtained 10 days after the yellow fever booster vaccination. These receptors all come from a man younger than 35 who received the YFV17D yellow fever vaccine. The CDR3 runs from the conserved cysteine through the conserved F or W. The D gene is left open where the match is weak. Clone size is stated in some rows and not others, as once, few, many or a class when expanded.

CDR3aa: CASRRTDTGELFF; v_gene: TRBV28; abundance: many; j_gene: TRBJ2-2; d_gene: -
CDR3aa: CASRRTGEYSGANVLTF; v_gene: TRBV12-3/TRBV12-4; abundance: few; j_gene: TRBJ2-6; d_gene: TRBD1
CDR3aa: CARETDTDTQYF; v_gene: TRBV6-9; abundance: few; j_gene: TRBJ2-3; d_gene: -
CDR3aa: CASRNSDTQYF; v_gene: TRBV7-8; abundance: few; j_gene: TRBJ2-3; d_gene: -
CDR3aa: CASSPGLAADTQYF; v_gene: TRBV7-3; abundance: few; j_gene: TRBJ2-3; d_gene: TRBD2
CDR3aa: CASSQTSGSTDTQYF; v_gene: TRBV12-3/TRBV12-4; abundance: many; j_gene: TRBJ2-3; d_gene: TRBD2
CDR3aa: CASSSQGDGYTF; v_gene: TRBV7-2; abundance: many; j_gene: TRBJ1-2; d_gene: -
CDR3aa: CASSKTRTQETQYF; v_gene: TRBV11-2; abundance: many; j_gene: TRBJ2-5; d_gene: -
CDR3aa: CASSSDRGREKLFF; v_gene: TRBV12-3/TRBV12-4; abundance: many; j_gene: TRBJ1-4; d_gene: TRBD1
CDR3aa: CASSPPPGQTYEQYF; v_gene: TRBV23-1; abundance: many; j_gene: TRBJ2-7; d_gene: TRBD1
CDR3aa: CASSSRGLAGGPETQYF; v_gene: TRBV5-1; abundance: many; j_gene: TRBJ2-5; d_gene: TRBD2
CDR3aa: CASSPTAGNSPLHF; v_gene: TRBV12-3/TRBV12-4; abundance: many; j_gene: TRBJ1-6; d_gene: -
CDR3aa: CASSSGTSTLYTF; v_gene: TRBV12-3/TRBV12-4; abundance: few; j_gene: TRBJ1-2; d_gene: -
CDR3aa: CASSSALGAGGGYTF; v_gene: TRBV28; abundance: many; j_gene: TRBJ1-2; d_gene: -
CDR3aa: CASRAPLGGELFF; v_gene: TRBV6-2/TRBV6-3; abundance: few; j_gene: TRBJ2-2; d_gene: -
CDR3aa: CASRPTRGQSNQPQHF; v_gene: TRBV4-1; abundance: few; j_gene: TRBJ1-5; d_gene: TRBD1
CDR3aa: CASSLRTGRNEQFF; v_gene: TRBV3-1; abundance: -; j_gene: TRBJ2-1; d_gene: TRBD1
CDR3aa: CATSMDRTYEQYF; v_gene: TRBV15; abundance: few; j_gene: TRBJ2-7; d_gene: TRBD1
CDR3aa: CASTLAGAEGYTF; v_gene: TRBV7-9; abundance: many; j_gene: TRBJ1-2; d_gene: -
CDR3aa: CASSHGTEQFF; v_gene: TRBV6-2/TRBV6-3; abundance: many; j_gene: TRBJ2-1; d_gene: -
CDR3aa: CATSSRDPPQSPLHF; v_gene: TRBV15; abundance: many; j_gene: TRBJ1-6; d_gene: -
CDR3aa: CASSLDAGEETQYF; v_gene: TRBV5-1; abundance: many; j_gene: TRBJ2-5; d_gene: TRBD2
CDR3aa: CASSQEKGDTQYF; v_gene: TRBV4-2; abundance: many; j_gene: TRBJ2-3; d_gene: -
CDR3aa: CASSPTGFDSPLHF; v_gene: TRBV18; abundance: few; j_gene: TRBJ1-6; d_gene: -
CDR3aa: CASSPQGVEETQYF; v_gene: TRBV5-5; abundance: many; j_gene: TRBJ2-5; d_gene: TRBD1
CDR3aa: CASRIAGGSTDTQYF; v_gene: TRBV12-3/TRBV12-4; abundance: many; j_gene: TRBJ2-3; d_gene: TRBD2
CDR3aa: CASSKLGQGNTGELFF; v_gene: TRBV21-1; abundance: few; j_gene: TRBJ2-2; d_gene: -
CDR3aa: CATSRDPNNEQFF; v_gene: TRBV15; abundance: -; j_gene: TRBJ2-1; d_gene: -
CDR3aa: CASRDHRQGRAKNIQYF; v_gene: TRBV5-1; abundance: many; j_gene: TRBJ2-4; d_gene: TRBD1
CDR3aa: CSAPSRNPGLQETQYF; v_gene: TRBV20-1; abundance: few; j_gene: TRBJ2-5; d_gene: -
CDR3aa: CASSLEGAGNNEQFF; v_gene: TRBV7-9; abundance: many; j_gene: TRBJ2-1; d_gene: -
CDR3aa: CAWSSGLAGVGELFF; v_gene: TRBV30; abundance: few; j_gene: TRBJ2-2; d_gene: TRBD2
CDR3aa: CASSQGVGGSYEQYF; v_gene: TRBV4-3; abundance: many; j_gene: TRBJ2-7; d_gene: TRBD2
CDR3aa: CASLGGAGGEQYF; v_gene: TRBV6-5; abundance: many; j_gene: TRBJ2-7; d_gene: -
CDR3aa: CASSEAQGMTEAFF; v_gene: TRBV6-1; abundance: many; j_gene: TRBJ1-1; d_gene: -
CDR3aa: CASSSTGTHGYTF; v_gene: TRBV27; abundance: many; j_gene: TRBJ1-2; d_gene: -
CDR3aa: CASSPSGTAISGANVLTF; v_gene: TRBV7-3; abundance: many; j_gene: TRBJ2-6; d_gene: -
CDR3aa: CAISGQSYGYTF; v_gene: TRBV10-3; abundance: many; j_gene: TRBJ1-2; d_gene: -